One sample yielded the 30 T cell receptor beta chains listed below, sequenced in a study of T cell responses to AZD1222 COVID-19 vaccine. TCRdb keeps only in-frame clones here, not all; method: immunoSEQ multiplex PCR. Of roughly 190,000 clones listed, approximately 91% were seen once; the top ten hold 1.5% to 2%. The specimen was peripheral blood, collected 28 days after the second AZD1222 dose. Receptors were obtained from an adult who received the AZD1222 COVID-19 vaccine.

This clone showed up just once. V and J are TRBV5-6 and TRBJ1-6; D is uncertain. The CDR3 has 17 amino acids. Trimming removed 0 bases at V and 7 bases at J, with 17 bases between. Germline loops: CDR1 SGHDT, CDR2 YYEEEE. CDR3 DNA sequence: TGTGCCAGCAGCTTGGGGGGTAGGATATCTTTAAATTCACCCCTCCACTTT. This encodes CASSLGGRISLNSPLHF.

The V gene is TRBV3-1 (or the pseudogene TRBV3-2), the J gene TRBJ1-6, with a tentative D call TRBD1 (6 bases). The V end was cut by 1 base, the J end by 7 bases, with 8 bases between. This CDR3 has 14 amino acids. Germline loops: CDR1 LGHDT, CDR2 YNNKEL (reference sequence). CDR3 nucleotide sequence: TGTGCCAGCAGCCAAGTCAGGGGAAATTCACCCCTCCACTTT. Amino acid sequence: CASSQVRGNSPLHF.

This clone was observed once. This chain links TRBV30 with TRBJ2-7, with a weak D call TRBD1 (5 bases). Germline CDR1 GTSNPN, CDR2 SVGIG (reference sequence). The V end lost 5 bases, the J end lost 3 bases, and 20 bases lay between the germline ends. The CDR3 is 15 residues long. The CDR3 loop reads CAWPNRLPTVYEQYF. CDR3 nucleotides: TGTGCCTGGCCTAACAGGTTACCCACCGTCTACGAGCAGTACTTC.

The V and J genes are TRBV6-5 and TRBJ1-5; 7 bases map to TRBD1. This CDR3 is 14 amino acids long. CDR1 and CDR2 from the germline V gene are MNHEY and SVGAGI. With V trimmed by 5 bases and J by 6 bases, 7 bases remained unmatched. Here the CDR3 reads CASSHDRDTQPQHF. The CDR3 DNA is TGTGCCAGCAGTCACGACAGGGATACTCAGCCCCAGCATTTT.

The chain employs TRBV9 and TRBJ2-5; TRBD2 might be the D (5 bases). The CDR3 loop spans 13 amino acids. The germline CDR1 and CDR2 sequences are SGDLS and YYNGEE. V was clipped by 3 bases and J by 6 bases, with 12 bases between them. CDR3 sequence: CASSERGGKTQYF. The CDR3 region has the DNA TGTGCCAGCAGCGAGCGAGGAGGAAAGACCCAGTACTTC.

This chain links TRBV6-2 or TRBV6-3 with TRBJ1-5; unclear D gene. V dropped 6 bases and J dropped 2 bases, with 17 bases sitting between them. CDR3 length: 16 residues. CDR1 and CDR2 from the germline V gene are MNHEY and SVGEGT. CDR3 DNA: TGTGCCAGCAGCATGATGGCGACGGATCGCAATCAGCCCCAGCATTTT. This sequence encodes CASSMMATDRNQPQHF.

This clone appeared a single time. The V call is TRBV28, the J call TRBJ1-5, with TRBD1 as a possible D gene (6 bases). Trimming pared 5 bases from V and 4 bases from J, leaving 15 bases between. Germline V gives CDR1 MDHEN, CDR2 SYDVKM. The CDR3 has 15 residues. The CDR3 bases are TGTGCCAGCAGTCGTGGGGGGGGCCCGAATCAGCCCCAGCATTTT. Its protein is CASSRGGGPNQPQHF.

DNA of the CDR3: TGTGCCAGCTCACCACGACACCCAAACACCGGGGAGCTGTTTTTT. As protein: CASSPRHPNTGELFF. The chain couples TRBV18 to TRBJ2-2; D call uncertain. Trimming left V 1 base short and J 2 bases short, with 8 bases between. The CDR3 totals 15 residues. From germline, CDR1 is KGHSH and CDR2 LQKENI.

The chain recombines TRBV15 with TRBJ1-1; possibly TRBD1 for D (5 bases). Germline CDR1 and CDR2: LNHNV and YYDKDF (reference sequence). Trimming took 0 bases from V and 1 from J, leaving 6 bases between them. The CDR3 length is 14 residues. CDR3 protein: CATSRDQGNTEAFF. The CDR3 DNA is TGTGCCACCAGCAGAGATCAGGGGAACACTGAAGCTTTCTTT.

J is TRBJ1-1 and V is TRBV7-2; D is uncertain. V dropped 6 bases and J dropped 0 bases, with 8 bases sitting between them. Germline V gene data show CDR1 as SGHTA and CDR2 as FQGNSA. CDR3 length: 13 residues. The CDR3 sequence: CASRSGVNTEAFF. The CDR3 DNA follows: TGTGCCAGCAGATCGGGAGTGAACACTGAAGCTTTCTTT. The variable domain in full, with the rest retrieved from reference TRBV7-2 and TRBJ1-1, is GAGVSQSPSNKVTEKGKDVELRCDPISGHTALYWYRQSLGQGLEFLIYFQGNSAPDKSGLPSDRFSAERTGGSVSTLTIQRTQQEDSAVYLCASRSGVNTEAFFGQGTRLTVV.

The gene calls are TRBV11-2 and TRBJ1-6; tentative D call: TRBD1 (6 bases). This CDR3 spans 16 amino acids. Germline CDR1 SGHAT, CDR2 FQNNGV. The V and J ends lost 2 bases and 6 bases respectively, with 14 bases between them. CDR3 sequence reads: CASSLWGAGINSPLHF. The DNA of the CDR3 is TGTGCCAGCAGCTTATGGGGGGCAGGAATTAATTCACCCCTCCACTTT.

A single count supports this clone. The V call is TRBV7-3, the J call TRBJ2-2, with a weak D call TRBD2 (6 bases). V was shortened by 2 bases and J by 3 bases, with 10 bases between the two germline ends. From germline, CDR1 is SGHTA and CDR2 FQGTGA. This CDR3 comprises 15 residues. The CDR3 reads CASSLGGRDTGELFF. CDR3 in DNA: TGTGCCAGCAGCTTAGGAGGGCGGGACACCGGGGAGCTGTTTTTT.

This clone showed up just a few times. This sequence joins TRBV7-2 and TRBJ2-4; 7 positions match TRBD2. CDR3 length: 14 amino acids. Germline V gene lookup returns CDR1 SGHTA and CDR2 FQGNSA. V lost 1 base and J lost 5; bases outside the gene matches: 2. The CDR3 is CASSLGAGENIQYF. The CDR3 DNA reads as TGTGCCAGCAGCTTAGGGGCGGGGGAAAACATTCAGTACTTC. The full variable domain, its missing parts supplied by reference TRBV7-2 and TRBJ2-4, is GAGVSQSPSNKVTEKGKDVELRCDPISGHTALYWYRQSLGQGLEFLIYFQGNSAPDKSGLPSDRFSAERTGGSVSTLTIQRTQQEDSAVYLCASSLGAGENIQYFGAGTRLSVL.

Only a few counts were recorded for this clone. The J gene is TRBJ2-7, the V gene TRBV5-1; D may be TRBD2 (5 bases). Trimming took 4 bases from V and 1 from J, leaving 15 bases between them. This CDR3 has 15 amino acids. The germline V gene encodes CDR1 SGHRS and CDR2 YFSETQ. CDR3 bases: TGCGCCAGCAGCGTCAACGGGGTCTCATCCTACGAGCAGTACTTC. Protein sequence: CASSVNGVSSYEQYF.

The chain employs TRBV5-8 and TRBJ1-2; 9 bases are shared with TRBD1. The CDR3 spans 18 residues. Trimming took 0 bases from V and 0 from J; bases not matched to a gene: 9. The germline gives CDR1 SGHTS, CDR2 YDEGEE. In DNA, the CDR3 is TGTGCCAGCAGCTTGGTCCCGGGACAGGGACCTTCTAACTATGGCTACACCTTC. Encoded protein: CASSLVPGQGPSNYGYTF.

This clone was detected a few times. V usage is TRBV10-1 and J usage is TRBJ2-1, with TRBD2 as a possible D gene (5 bases). The CDR3 totals 16 residues. Germline V gene sequence: CDR1 WNHNN, CDR2 SYGVQD (reference sequence). With 0 bases removed from V and 4 bases from J, the gap between germline ends came to 13 bases. CDR3: CASSESLAVGYNEQFF. Here the CDR3 DNA reads TGCGCCAGCAGTGAGTCTCTAGCCGTCGGGTACAATGAGCAGTTCTTC.

The rearrangement links TRBV5-1 to TRBJ2-1; D is ambiguous. Germline CDR1 is SGHRS and CDR2 is YFSETQ. This CDR3 is 15 amino acids long. Trimming pared 3 bases from V and 0 bases from J, leaving 10 bases between. This chain's CDR3 is CASSSLLNSYNEQFF. The CDR3 DNA sequence: TGCGCCAGCAGCTCCCTATTGAACTCCTACAATGAGCAGTTCTTC.

This clone was counted between two and nine times. The chain combines TRBV7-8 with TRBJ1-2, with D perhaps matching TRBD1 (5 bases). Trimming took off 3 bases at V and 1 base at J, with 33 bases between the two ends. Looked up from germline, CDR1 is SGHVS and CDR2 is FQNEAQ. The CDR3 spans 22 residues. The CDR3 bases are TGTGCCAGCAGCTTGCCCATTAAGGGGTCCGGGACTACGCCCGTGGGTAACTATGGCTACACCTTC. This sequence encodes CASSLPIKGSGTTPVGNYGYTF.

This sequence joins TRBV7-2 and TRBJ2-7; D is unresolved. Trimming took off 6 bases at V and 0 bases at J, with 12 bases between the two ends. This CDR3 has 14 residues. From germline, CDR1 is SGHTA and CDR2 FQGNSA. CDR3 sequence reads: CASSQWSSSYEQYF. In nucleotides, the CDR3 is TGTGCCAGCAGTCAGTGGTCTTCCTCCTACGAGCAGTACTTC.

The chain links TRBV24-1 to TRBJ2-1; TRBD2 agrees at 10 bases. With 1 base clipped from V and 7 bases from J, the junction kept 15 bases outside the gene matches. Germline-derived CDR1 and CDR2 are KGHDR and SFDVKD. The CDR3 sequence is 19 residues long. CDR3 sequence: CATSDLLPPAGGPGNEQFF. The CDR3 nucleotides read TGTGCCACCAGTGATTTACTGCCCCCAGCGGGAGGGCCGGGGAATGAGCAGTTCTTC.

The chain joins TRBV4-3 to TRBJ2-7; D is perhaps TRBD1 or TRBD2 (7 bases each). The CDR3 contains 18 residues. Trimming took off 0 bases at V and 0 bases at J, with 18 bases between the two ends. Germline assignment: CDR1 LGHNA and CDR2 YSLEER. CDR3 region: CASSQDMSRGGSSYEQYF. The CDR3 region has the DNA TGCGCCAGCAGCCAAGATATGTCCAGGGGGGGGAGCTCCTACGAGCAGTACTTC.

The V call is TRBV25-1, the J call TRBJ2-1, with D perhaps TRBD2 (6 bases). The CDR3 totals 16 residues. The V end lost 0 bases, the J end lost 0 bases, and 9 bases lay between the germline ends. Germline V gene sequence: CDR1 MGHDK, CDR2 SYGVNS. The CDR3 spells CASSEYYGSSYNEQFF. The CDR3 bases are TGTGCCAGCAGTGAATATTACGGGAGCTCCTACAATGAGCAGTTCTTC. The whole variable domain, remainder taken from reference TRBV25-1 and TRBJ2-1, is EADIYQTPRYLVIGTGKKITLECSQTMGHDKMYWYQQDPGMELHLIHYSYGVNSTEKGDLSSESTVSRIRTEHFPLTLESARPSHTSQYLCASSEYYGSSYNEQFFGPGTRLTVL.

This chain uses TRBV5-1 with TRBJ1-3; weak D call: TRBD1 (5 bases). With 0 bases removed from V and 0 bases from J, the gap between germline ends came to 13 bases. The CDR3 has 17 amino acids. CDR1 is SGHRS, CDR2 YFSETQ, per germline. The CDR3 reads CASSLVGRTFSGNTIYF. CDR3 coding DNA: TGCGCCAGCAGCTTGGTTGGCAGGACATTCTCTGGAAACACCATATATTTT.

V gene TRBV5-4 combines with J gene TRBJ1-1, with 8 bases lining up with TRBD1. Germline V lookup: CDR1 SGHNT, CDR2 YYREEE (reference sequence). CDR3 size: 13 residues. With V trimmed by 2 bases and J by 3 bases, 0 bases remained unmatched. The CDR3 bases are TGTGCCAGCAGCTTACAGGGGGACACTGAAGCTTTCTTT. It translates to CASSLQGDTEAFF.

This chain connects TRBV5-1 to TRBJ1-2; D perhaps matches TRBD1 (5 bases). V lost 3 bases to trimming and J lost 6 bases, with 12 bases between them. CDR3 length equals 13 residues. Germline values: CDR1 SGHRS, CDR2 YFSETQ. For the CDR3, the DNA is TGCGCCAGCAGCTCCCTTAGGGGAGATGGCTACACCTTC. This gives the protein CASSSLRGDGYTF.

The V gene is TRBV16, the J gene TRBJ1-5; 7 nucleotides match TRBD1. The germline V gene encodes CDR1 KGHSY and CDR2 FQNENV. This CDR3 is 15 amino acids long. With V trimmed by 2 bases and J by 3 bases, 4 bases remained unmatched. The CDR3 loop is CASSQQGVANQPQHF. CDR3 in DNA: TGTGCCAGCAGCCAACAGGGGGTGGCCAATCAGCCCCAGCATTTT.

This rearrangement joins TRBV18 to TRBJ2-7; TRBD1 matches at 8 bases. Trimming took 5 bases from V and 2 from J; bases not matched to a gene: 8. The CDR3 has 15 amino acids. CDR1 is KGHSH, CDR2 LQKENI, per germline. In DNA form, the CDR3 reads TGTGCCAGCTCATCCGCCGGGACAGGAACCTACGAGCAGTACTTC. The encoded protein is CASSSAGTGTYEQYF. The full variable domain, with the rest looked up from reference TRBV18 and TRBJ2-7, is NAGVMQNPRHLVRRRGQEARLRCSPMKGHSHVYWYRQLPEEGLKFMVYLQKENIIDESGMPKERFSAEFPKEGPSILRIQQVVRGDSAAYFCASSSAGTGTYEQYFGPGTRLTVT.

This rearrangement joins TRBV19 to TRBJ2-3; tentatively, D is TRBD2 (5 bases). The CDR3 loop spans 14 amino acids. Trimming pared 1 base from V and 5 bases from J, leaving 10 bases between. Germline V gene sequence: CDR1 LNHDA, CDR2 SQIVND (reference sequence). The CDR3 DNA reads as TGTGCCAGTAGTATAGCCCTGGGAGTAGATACGCAGTATTTT. It codes for CASSIALGVDTQYF.

V and J are TRBV7-9 and TRBJ1-1; no clear D gene. Trimming took off 2 bases at V and 1 base at J, with 5 bases between the two ends. Looked up from germline, CDR1 is SEHNR and CDR2 is FQNEAQ (reference sequence). The CDR3 contains 13 residues. The CDR3 DNA is TGTGCCAGCAGCTTATTAGGGAACACTGAAGCTTTCTTT. It translates to CASSLLGNTEAFF.

The rearrangement joins TRBV7-2 to TRBJ2-5; TRBD2 matches 15 bases. J was trimmed by 1 base and V by 4 bases; bases with no gene match: 1. The CDR3 sequence is 16 residues long. CDR1 is SGHTA, CDR2 FQGNSA, per germline. The DNA for the CDR3 is TGTGCCAGCAGCTGGGGACTAGCGGGGGGCCAAGAGACCCAGTACTTC. Translation gives CASSWGLAGGQETQYF.